These T cell receptor beta chains were read from a single sample in a study of blood T cells in healthy people across ages. TCRdb re-called the 5' RACE reads with MiXCR, one entry per CDR3 protein. Here the sample spans hundreds of thousands of distinct CDR3 sequences, approximately 22% being singletons. Sequenced material: blood. The receptors shown here come from a man aged 65 to 79 in good health. Each CDR3 is given with its conserved first and last residue.

J gene	V gene	CDR3 protein
TRBJ2-5	TRBV2	CASSEDGLAQETQYF
TRBJ2-1	TRBV6-2/TRBV6-3	CASIDRYNEQFF
TRBJ2-3	TRBV7-2	CASSLVEVQADTQYF
TRBJ1-2	TRBV4-3	CASSQDSSLYGYTF
TRBJ1-3	TRBV6-5	CASSYSVGPSGNAIYF
-	TRBV20-1	CSARAGLANVYEQYF
TRBJ2-3	TRBV7-9	CASSNQLVGGQDTQYF
TRBJ1-1	TRBV7-9	CASSLGQSNTEAFF
TRBJ2-2	TRBV24-1	CATSDPNGQGGTGELFF
TRBJ1-4	TRBV14	CASSQAMVEKLFF
TRBJ1-2	TRBV5-1	CASSALQGVEFYGYTF
TRBJ2-2	TRBV9	CASSTIAATGELFF
TRBJ2-2	TRBV14	CASSQVSGYTNTGELFF
TRBJ2-3	TRBV20-1	CSARDRRTSGRTDTQYF
TRBJ1-1	TRBV30	CAWRWHRGVNTEAFF
TRBJ2-5	TRBV12-3/TRBV12-4	CASSTRQGLEETQYF
TRBJ2-1	TRBV7-9	CASSLDVGGDNEQFF
TRBJ1-3	TRBV2	CASSEFQNKGNTIYF
TRBJ2-2	TRBV12-3/TRBV12-4	CASSPRAEYTGELFF
TRBJ1-3	TRBV7-8	CASSLVGAGSGNTIYF
TRBJ1-2	TRBV12-3/TRBV12-4	CASKRKGDSRYGYTF
TRBJ2-5	TRBV12-3/TRBV12-4	CASSLSRGRGETQYF
TRBJ2-1	TRBV12-5	CASGLELGGSYNEQFF
TRBJ1-4	TRBV19	CASSIARTSEKLFF
TRBJ2-4	TRBV24-1	CATSDPPRQGKNIQYF
TRBJ2-1	TRBV20-1	CSALTSSSFYNEQFF
TRBJ2-7	TRBV6-5	CASSYSLVLSAYEQYF
TRBJ2-1	TRBV7-2	CASSPQAGGPYNEQFF
TRBJ2-2	TRBV5-1	CASSLGQGYGTGELFF
TRBJ2-3	TRBV12-3/TRBV12-4	CASSFYGRGGGDTQYF
TRBJ2-7	TRBV10-3	CALRDRQTYEQYF
TRBJ2-4	TRBV5-1	CASSLDPEGIQYF
TRBJ2-3	TRBV20-1	CSAQDSYADTQYF
TRBJ2-3	TRBV3-1	CASSRGGPTNWDTQYF
-	TRBV28	CAIETGVYEQYF
TRBJ1-4	TRBV28	CASSLDQAEKLFF
TRBJ1-2	TRBV20-1	CSANLDGNYGYTF
TRBJ2-1	TRBV24-1	CATSDTPYNEQFF
TRBJ2-4	TRBV28	CASSSKNIQYF
-	TRBV20-1	CSATNSDRGLGYEQYF
TRBJ2-1	TRBV6-6	CASNVLRTYNEQFF
TRBJ1-4	TRBV29-1	CSVGTGEEKLFF
TRBJ2-2	TRBV12-3/TRBV12-4	CASSFRDRPGELFF
TRBJ2-7	TRBV18	CASSPGHNSNYEQYF
TRBJ2-1	TRBV18	CASSPGLAVGHEQFF
TRBJ2-7	TRBV7-2	CASSFPGAHYEQYF
TRBJ1-5	TRBV10-3	CAIRNREGRPQHF
TRBJ2-3	TRBV4-2	CASSYRRPRGGSSTDTQYF
TRBJ2-1	TRBV6-5	CASSSIAGLYNEQFF
TRBJ2-2	TRBV7-9	CAGREGASNTGELFF
TRBJ2-1	TRBV18	CASSPPVSSYNEQFF
TRBJ2-4	TRBV6-1	CASSESSGRAAKNIQYF
TRBJ1-2	TRBV30	CAWTNVYGYTF
TRBJ1-2	TRBV6-5	CASSFRGLVDYGYTF
TRBJ2-3	TRBV13	CASSLGVGTTTKTQYF
TRBJ2-7	TRBV28	CASAGAYEQYF
TRBJ1-5	TRBV12-3/TRBV12-4	CASSPRRSNQPQHF
TRBJ1-4	TRBV4-3	CASSRGDGLNEKLFF
-	TRBV28	CASLSTSAYEQYF
TRBJ1-5	TRBV2	CASSEAFQPQHF